Below, 17 T cell receptor beta chains from the same sample are listed, as sequenced in a study of persistence of HIV-infected CD4 T cells. Sequencing used immunoSEQ version 4 in survey mode. The data were produced by immunoSEQ multiplex PCR, yet TCRdb's version contains in-frame clones alone and is incomplete. This sample has about 40,000 clones, with 75% to 85% found just once. No antigen has been assigned to these receptors. Overlapping HIV-1 Gag 15-mer peptides at around 0.91 ug per peptide per mL were used. CD40L-negative CD69-negative CD45RO-high memory CD4+ T cells were sorted as populations depleted of antigen-responding cells. The material was CD4+ T cells sorted from PBMCs after approximately 19-hour stimulation, obtained from a patient who received antiretroviral therapy. The source of these receptors is an adult man with HIV who was CMV-seropositive.

J is TRBJ1-1 and V is TRBV7-9; possibly TRBD1 for D (5 bases). The CDR3 has 15 residues. The germline V gene has CDR1 SEHNR and CDR2 FQNEAQ (reference sequence). Between the trimmed V and J ends, which lost 2 bases and 7 bases, there was a span of 17 bases. The CDR3 protein is CASSLNFQGSGEAFF. In DNA form, the CDR3 reads TGTGCCAGCAGCTTAAATTTTCAGGGCTCGGGTGAAGCTTTCTTT.

This rearrangement joins TRBV5-1 to TRBJ2-1; 10 nucleotides agree with TRBD2. The germline V gene has CDR1 SGHRS and CDR2 YFSETQ. V dropped 1 base and J dropped 6; count of bases not matched to a gene: 4. This CDR3 contains 15 residues. CDR3 sequence: CASSLILAGVNEQFF. The CDR3 nucleotides are TGCGCCAGCAGCTTGATCCTAGCGGGAGTCAATGAGCAGTTCTTC.

The chain carries TRBV19 and TRBJ2-6, with a weak D call TRBD2 (5 bases). The CDR3 runs 16 residues. Germline CDR1 and CDR2: LNHDA and SQIVND (reference sequence). The ends were cut back, 7 bases at V and 4 bases at J, with 17 bases in the middle. CDR3 DNA sequence: TGTGCCAGTACCACTGTCGGGGTTTCGGGGGCCAACGTCCTGACTTTC. Translating it yields CASTTVGVSGANVLTF.

The chain couples TRBV6-5 to TRBJ2-3; perhaps TRBD2 as D (6 bases). This CDR3 is built from 15 residues. V shed 6 bases and J shed 0 bases, with 13 bases lying between them. The germline V gene encodes CDR1 MNHEY and CDR2 SVGAGI. CDR3 protein: CASSLGLPSTDTQYF. The CDR3 nucleotides are TGTGCCAGCAGCCTGGGACTGCCAAGCACAGATACGCAGTATTTT.

The V gene is TRBV4-2, the J gene TRBJ2-7, with 10 nucleotides matching TRBD1. In germline, CDR1 is LGHNA, CDR2 YNFKEQ. The CDR3 runs to 16 residues. V lost 4 bases and J lost 5; bases outside the gene matches: 11. The CDR3 nucleotides are TGTGCCAGCAGCCTTGGGGGACAGGGGAAAGTCGACGAGCAGTACTTC. This translates into CASSLGGQGKVDEQYF.

The chain employs TRBV9 and TRBJ2-1; 9 bases align to TRBD2. The junction had 11 bases not matched to a gene; V was cut back by 4 bases and J by 6 bases. CDR1 SGDLS and CDR2 YYNGEE come from the germline V gene. The CDR3 consists of 16 residues. This CDR3 is CASSMIVAGAPNEQFF. The CDR3 DNA sequence: TGTGCCAGCAGCATGATCGTAGCGGGAGCTCCCAATGAGCAGTTCTTC.

The sample holds a few counts of this clone. The chain uses TRBV3-1 (or the pseudogene TRBV3-2) and TRBJ1-6, with TRBD1 matching over 7 bases. Germline loops: CDR1 LGHDT, CDR2 YNNKEL (reference sequence). The J segment lost 10 bases and the V segment lost 4 bases, leaving 4 bases of the junction unmatched. The CDR3 loop spans 13 amino acids. CDR3 nucleotides: TGTGCCAGCAGCCTGGGACAGCTATCACCCCTCCACTTT. It translates to CASSLGQLSPLHF.

This chain connects TRBV9 to TRBJ2-1; D tentatively fits TRBD1 or TRBD2 (5 bases each). CDR1 and CDR2 from the germline V gene are SGDLS and YYNGEE. The CDR3 has 16 amino acids. V lost 4 bases, J lost 0 bases, and 14 bases lay in between. CDR3 loop: CASSPKWGSSYNEQFF. As DNA, the CDR3 is TGTGCCAGCAGCCCTAAGTGGGGGAGCTCCTACAATGAGCAGTTCTTC.

The chain employs TRBV11-2 and TRBJ2-3, with 8 bases identical to TRBD2. The CDR3 extends over 17 amino acids. Germline CDR1 and CDR2: SGHAT and FQNNGV. J lost 2 bases, V lost 3 bases, and 10 bases had no gene match. The CDR3 reads CASSLSGSMSPTDTQYF. CDR3 nucleotides: TGTGCCAGCAGCTTGAGCGGGAGTATGTCACCCACAGATACGCAGTATTTT.

The rearrangement links TRBV7-8 to TRBJ1-5; a possible D gene is TRBD1 (5 bases). The CDR3 runs to 13 residues. Germline V gene sequence: CDR1 SGHVS, CDR2 FQNEAQ. V lost 4 bases, J lost 2 bases, and 6 bases lay in between. The CDR3 nucleotides read TGTGCCAGCAGCTCGGGGGGCAATCAGCCCCAGCATTTT. This translates into CASSSGGNQPQHF.

The V call is TRBV5-1, the J call TRBJ1-1; D is undetermined. The CDR3 covers 15 residues. Looked up from germline, CDR1 is SGHRS and CDR2 is YFSETQ. Trimming left V 0 bases short and J 1 base short, with 10 bases between. CDR3 in DNA: TGCGCCAGCAGCTTGGGGACCCACCCGAACACTGAAGCTTTCTTT. It is translated as CASSLGTHPNTEAFF.

This chain connects TRBV6-2 or TRBV6-3 to TRBJ1-1; the D gene is possibly TRBD1 (5 bases). The CDR3 is 11 residues long. Trimming stripped 6 bases from V and 10 bases from J, with 12 bases between. The germline CDR1 and CDR2 sequences are MNHEY and SVGEGT. As DNA, the CDR3 is TGTGCCAGCAGCCAGGGATCAGGAGCTTTCTTT. It yields the protein CASSQGSGAFF.

The J gene is TRBJ1-2, the V gene TRBV7-8, with 11 bases fitting TRBD1. Germline V CDR1 and CDR2: SGHVS, FQNEAQ. The length of the CDR3 is 16 residues. J gave up 2 bases and V 1 base, and 3 bases lay outside the gene matches. CDR3 sequence: CASSLVWDRGNYGYTF. CDR3 DNA sequence: TGTGCCAGCAGCTTAGTTTGGGACAGGGGGAACTATGGCTACACCTTC.

This clone was seen a few times. V usage is TRBV9 and J usage is TRBJ1-2; D is undetermined. The germline gives CDR1 SGDLS, CDR2 YYNGEE. The ends were cut back, 0 bases at V and 4 bases at J, with 13 bases in the middle. This CDR3 has 15 amino acids. DNA for the CDR3: TGTGCCAGCAGCGTAGGTGACCTAGCCCGCTATGGCTACACCTTC. This gives the protein CASSVGDLARYGYTF.

J is TRBJ2-3 and V is TRBV7-3, with 8 bases aligning to TRBD2. The CDR3 totals 16 residues. CDR1 and CDR2 from the germline V gene are SGHTA and FQGTGA. Trimming took 2 bases from V and 6 from J; bases not matched to a gene: 10. This CDR3 reads CASSLGRLAKADTQYF. The CDR3 DNA reads as TGTGCCAGCAGCTTAGGGCGACTAGCGAAGGCGGATACGCAGTATTTT.

The V gene is TRBV7-9, the J gene TRBJ2-7; no firm D call. V gave up 1 base and J gave up 5 bases, with 12 bases separating them. The V gene's germline CDR1 is SEHNR and CDR2 FQNEAQ (reference sequence). The CDR3 spans 14 residues. Here the CDR3 reads CASSLESGNHEQYF. CDR3 DNA: TGTGCCAGCAGCTTAGAGTCAGGTAATCACGAGCAGTACTTC.

This clone was seen only a few times. V is TRBV7-2 and J is TRBJ2-7; unclear D gene. V lost 2 bases to trimming and J lost 7 bases, with 12 bases between them. Germline CDR1 SGHTA, CDR2 FQGNSA. The CDR3 is made up of 13 amino acids. For the CDR3, the DNA is TGTGCCAGCAGCTTAAGCGTCGGCTGGGAGCAGTACTTC. It translates to CASSLSVGWEQYF. Looking up the rest from reference TRBV7-2 and TRBJ2-7 gives the full variable domain: GAGVSQSPSNKVTEKGKDVELRCDPISGHTALYWYRQSLGQGLEFLIYFQGNSAPDKSGLPSDRFSAERTGGSVSTLTIQRTQQEDSAVYLCASSLSVGWEQYFGPGTRLTVT.